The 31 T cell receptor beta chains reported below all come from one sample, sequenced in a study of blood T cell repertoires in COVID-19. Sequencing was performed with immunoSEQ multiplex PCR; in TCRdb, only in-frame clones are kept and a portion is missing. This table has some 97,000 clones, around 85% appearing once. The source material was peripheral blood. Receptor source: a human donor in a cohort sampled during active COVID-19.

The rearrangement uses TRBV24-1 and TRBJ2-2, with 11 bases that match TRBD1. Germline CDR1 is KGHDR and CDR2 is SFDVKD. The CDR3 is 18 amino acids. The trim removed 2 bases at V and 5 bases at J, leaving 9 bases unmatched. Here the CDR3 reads CATSDSTGQGARTGELFF. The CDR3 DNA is TGTGCCACCAGTGATTCGACCGGACAGGGGGCGCGGACCGGGGAGCTGTTTTTT.

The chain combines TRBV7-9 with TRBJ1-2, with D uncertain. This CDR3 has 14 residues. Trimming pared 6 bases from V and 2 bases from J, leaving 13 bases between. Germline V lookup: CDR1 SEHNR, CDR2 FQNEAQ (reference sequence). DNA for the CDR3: TGTGCCAGCAGTCGTTCGACGGGGAACTATGGCTACACCTTC. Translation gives CASSRSTGNYGYTF.

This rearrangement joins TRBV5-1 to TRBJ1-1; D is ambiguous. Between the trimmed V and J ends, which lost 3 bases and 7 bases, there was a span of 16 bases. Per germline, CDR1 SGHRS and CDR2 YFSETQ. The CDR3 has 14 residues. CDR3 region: CASSSRPDRGEAFF. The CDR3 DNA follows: TGCGCCAGCAGCTCACGACCCGACCGAGGTGAAGCTTTCTTT.

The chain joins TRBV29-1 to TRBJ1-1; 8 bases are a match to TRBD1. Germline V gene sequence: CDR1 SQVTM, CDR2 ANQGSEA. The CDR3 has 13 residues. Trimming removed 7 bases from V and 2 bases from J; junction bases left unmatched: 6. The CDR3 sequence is CSATTGGNTEAFF. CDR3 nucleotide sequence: TGCAGCGCCACTACAGGGGGAAACACTGAAGCTTTCTTT.

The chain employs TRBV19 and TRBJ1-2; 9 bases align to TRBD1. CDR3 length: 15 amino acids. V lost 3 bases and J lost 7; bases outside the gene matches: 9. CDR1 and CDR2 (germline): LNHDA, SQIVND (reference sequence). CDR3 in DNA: TGTGCCAGTAGTATCATGGGACAGGGACCCTCTGGCTACACCTTC. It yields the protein CASSIMGQGPSGYTF.

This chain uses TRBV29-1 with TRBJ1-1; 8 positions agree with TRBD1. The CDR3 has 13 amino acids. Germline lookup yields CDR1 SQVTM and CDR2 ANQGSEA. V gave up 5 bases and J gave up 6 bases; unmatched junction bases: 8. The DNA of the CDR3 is TGCAGCGTTAAACAGGGGGGTGGATCTGAAGCTTTCTTT. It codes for CSVKQGGGSEAFF. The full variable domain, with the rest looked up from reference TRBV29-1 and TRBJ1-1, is SAVISQKPSRDICQRGTSLTIQCQVDSQVTMMFWYRQQPGQSLTLIATANQGSEATYESGFVIDKFPISRPNLTFSTLTVSNMSPEDSSIYLCSVKQGGGSEAFFGQGTRLTVV.

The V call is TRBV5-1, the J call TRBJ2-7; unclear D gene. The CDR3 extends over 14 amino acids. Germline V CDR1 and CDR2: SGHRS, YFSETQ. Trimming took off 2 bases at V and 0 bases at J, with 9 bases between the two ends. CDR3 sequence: CASSFHRDSYEQYF. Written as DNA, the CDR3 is TGCGCCAGCAGCTTCCACAGAGACTCCTACGAGCAGTACTTC.

This CDR3 is CASSPMEGQRNSPLHF. The DNA for the CDR3 is TGTGCCAGCAGCCCAATGGAAGGACAGAGAAATTCACCCCTCCACTTT. This sequence joins TRBV5-4 and TRBJ1-6, with D possibly TRBD1 on 6 matching bases. Germline V gene lookup returns CDR1 SGHNT and CDR2 YYREEE (reference sequence). The germline V and J ends were trimmed by 4 bases and 7 bases, with 18 bases remaining between them. The CDR3 spans 16 residues.

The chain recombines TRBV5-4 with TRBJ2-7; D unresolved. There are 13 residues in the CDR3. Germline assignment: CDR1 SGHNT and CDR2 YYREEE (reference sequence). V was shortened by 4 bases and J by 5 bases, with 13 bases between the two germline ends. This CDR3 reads CASSPPGVDEQYF. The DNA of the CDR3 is TGTGCCAGCAGCCCCCCCGGAGTAGACGAGCAGTACTTC.

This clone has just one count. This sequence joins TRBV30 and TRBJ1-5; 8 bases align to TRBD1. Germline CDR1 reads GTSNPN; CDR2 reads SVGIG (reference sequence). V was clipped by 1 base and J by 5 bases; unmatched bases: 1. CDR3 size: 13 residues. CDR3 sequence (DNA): TGTGCCTGGAGTGAACAGGGGGATCAGCCCCAGCATTTT. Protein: CAWSEQGDQPQHF.

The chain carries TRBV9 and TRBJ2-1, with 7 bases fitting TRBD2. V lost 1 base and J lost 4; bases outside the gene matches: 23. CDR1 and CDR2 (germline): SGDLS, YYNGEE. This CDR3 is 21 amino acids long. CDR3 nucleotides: TGTGCCAGCAGCGTAATCTCCGCCGGACCGTTAGCGGGCCGACTATACAATGAGCAGTTCTTC. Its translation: CASSVISAGPLAGRLYNEQFF.

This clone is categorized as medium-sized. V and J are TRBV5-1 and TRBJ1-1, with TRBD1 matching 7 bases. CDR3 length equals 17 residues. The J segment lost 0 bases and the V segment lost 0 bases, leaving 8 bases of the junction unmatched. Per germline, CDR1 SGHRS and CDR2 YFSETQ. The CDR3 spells CASSLEPGGFMNTEAFF. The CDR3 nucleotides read TGCGCCAGCAGCTTGGAGCCAGGGGGGTTCATGAACACTGAAGCTTTCTTT.

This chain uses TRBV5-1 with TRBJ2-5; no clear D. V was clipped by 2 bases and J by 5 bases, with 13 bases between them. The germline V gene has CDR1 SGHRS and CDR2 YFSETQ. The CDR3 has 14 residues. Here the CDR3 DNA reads TGCGCCAGCAGCTTTTTTGGTAGCTCGGAGACCCAGTACTTC. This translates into CASSFFGSSETQYF.

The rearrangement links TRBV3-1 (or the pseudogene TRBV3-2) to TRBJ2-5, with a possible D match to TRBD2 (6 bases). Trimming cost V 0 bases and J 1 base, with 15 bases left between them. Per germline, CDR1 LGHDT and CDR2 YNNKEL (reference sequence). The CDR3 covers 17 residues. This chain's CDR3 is CASSQDGAGRSQETQYF. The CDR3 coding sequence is TGTGCCAGCAGCCAAGACGGTGCGGGGAGGTCCCAAGAGACCCAGTACTTC.

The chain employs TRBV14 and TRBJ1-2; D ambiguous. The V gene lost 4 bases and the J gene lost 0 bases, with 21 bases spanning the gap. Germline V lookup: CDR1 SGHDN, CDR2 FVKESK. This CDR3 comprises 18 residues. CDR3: CASSPQRGQPVSNYGYTF. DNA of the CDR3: TGTGCCAGCAGCCCACAAAGAGGGCAGCCAGTATCTAACTATGGCTACACCTTC.

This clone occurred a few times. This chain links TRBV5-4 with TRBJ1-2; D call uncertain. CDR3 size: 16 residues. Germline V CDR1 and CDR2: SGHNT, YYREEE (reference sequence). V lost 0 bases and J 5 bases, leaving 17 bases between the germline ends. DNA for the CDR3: TGTGCCAGCAGCTTGGCCGGGGAGGGATTGACATATGGCTACACCTTC. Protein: CASSLAGEGLTYGYTF.

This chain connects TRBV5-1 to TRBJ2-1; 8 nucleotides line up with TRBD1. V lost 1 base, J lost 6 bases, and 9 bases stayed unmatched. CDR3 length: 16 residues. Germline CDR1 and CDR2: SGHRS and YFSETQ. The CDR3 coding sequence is TGCGCCAGCAGCTTGTATGCGCAGGGGGCACGCAATGAGCAGTTCTTC. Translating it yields CASSLYAQGARNEQFF.

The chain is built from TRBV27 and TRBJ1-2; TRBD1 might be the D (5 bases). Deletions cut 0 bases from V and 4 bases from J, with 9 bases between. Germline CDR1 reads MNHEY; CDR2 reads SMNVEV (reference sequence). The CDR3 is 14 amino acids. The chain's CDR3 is CASSLSAGVYGYTF. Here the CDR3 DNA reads TGTGCCAGCAGTTTATCGGCGGGGGTCTATGGCTACACCTTC.

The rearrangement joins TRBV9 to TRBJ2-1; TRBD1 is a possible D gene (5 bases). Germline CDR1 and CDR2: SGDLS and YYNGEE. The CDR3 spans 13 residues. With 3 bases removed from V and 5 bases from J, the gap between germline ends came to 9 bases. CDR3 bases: TGTGCCAGCAGCGCCAGACAGAACAATGAGCAGTTCTTC. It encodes CASSARQNNEQFF. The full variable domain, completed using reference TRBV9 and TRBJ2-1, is DSGVTQTPKHLITATGQRVTLRCSPRSGDLSVYWYQQSLDQGLQFLIQYYNGEERAKGNILERFSAQQFPDLHSELNLSSLELGDSALYFCASSARQNNEQFFGPGTRLTVL.

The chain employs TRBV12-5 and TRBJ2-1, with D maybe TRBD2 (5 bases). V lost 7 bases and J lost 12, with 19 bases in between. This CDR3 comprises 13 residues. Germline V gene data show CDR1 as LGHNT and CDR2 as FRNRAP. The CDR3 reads CASAPARAEGQFF. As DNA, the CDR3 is TGTGCTAGTGCCCCGGCGCGAGCTGAGGGGCAGTTCTTC.

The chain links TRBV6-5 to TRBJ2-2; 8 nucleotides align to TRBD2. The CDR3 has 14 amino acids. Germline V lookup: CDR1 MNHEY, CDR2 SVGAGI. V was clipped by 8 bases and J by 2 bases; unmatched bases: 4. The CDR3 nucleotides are TGTGCCAGCTATCGGGGGGGCAACACCGGGGAGCTGTTTTTT. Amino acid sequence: CASYRGGNTGELFF.

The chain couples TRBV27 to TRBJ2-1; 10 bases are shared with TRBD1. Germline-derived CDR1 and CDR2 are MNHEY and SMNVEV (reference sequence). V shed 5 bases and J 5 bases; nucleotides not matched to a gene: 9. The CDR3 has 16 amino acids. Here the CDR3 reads CASSILGQGENNEQFF. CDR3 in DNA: TGTGCCAGCAGTATCCTTGGACAGGGGGAAAACAATGAGCAGTTCTTC.

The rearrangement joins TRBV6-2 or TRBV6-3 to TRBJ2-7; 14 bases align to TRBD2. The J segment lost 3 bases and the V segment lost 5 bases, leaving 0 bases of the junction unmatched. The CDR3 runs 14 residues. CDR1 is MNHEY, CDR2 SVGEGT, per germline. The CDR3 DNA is TGTGCCAGCAGTGGACTAGCGGGAGGCTACGAGCAGTACTTC. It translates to CASSGLAGGYEQYF.

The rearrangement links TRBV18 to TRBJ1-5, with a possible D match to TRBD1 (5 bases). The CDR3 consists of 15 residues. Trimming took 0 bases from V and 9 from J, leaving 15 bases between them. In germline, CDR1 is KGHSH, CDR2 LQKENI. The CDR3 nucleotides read TGTGCCAGCTCACCACCCGGGACGGGGGGGACGCCCCAGCATTTT. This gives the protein CASSPPGTGGTPQHF. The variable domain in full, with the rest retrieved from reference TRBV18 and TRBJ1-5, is NAGVMQNPRHLVRRRGQEARLRCSPMKGHSHVYWYRQLPEEGLKFMVYLQKENIIDESGMPKERFSAEFPKEGPSILRIQQVVRGDSAAYFCASSPPGTGGTPQHFGDGTRLSIL.

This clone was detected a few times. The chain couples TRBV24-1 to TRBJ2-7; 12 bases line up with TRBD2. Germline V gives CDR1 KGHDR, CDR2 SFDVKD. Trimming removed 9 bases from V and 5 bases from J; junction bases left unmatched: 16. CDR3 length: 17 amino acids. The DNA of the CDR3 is TGTGCCACCTTCGAAGGACAGACTAGCGGGAGTTCAGACGAGCAGTACTTC. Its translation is CATFEGQTSGSSDEQYF.

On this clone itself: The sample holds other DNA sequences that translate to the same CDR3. The CDR3 loop reads CASSPSGGGYNEQFF. The CDR3 DNA follows: TGTGCCAGCTCGCCAAGCGGGGGGGGGTACAATGAGCAGTTCTTC. The J gene is TRBJ2-1, the V gene TRBV18, with TRBD2 identical over 10 bases. CDR3 length equals 15 residues. Germline V gene lookup returns CDR1 KGHSH and CDR2 LQKENI. V trimming: 6 bases; J trimming: 4 bases; junction bases outside the gene matches: 6. Filled out from reference TRBV18 and TRBJ2-1, the complete variable domain reads NAGVMQNPRHLVRRRGQEARLRCSPMKGHSHVYWYRQLPEEGLKFMVYLQKENIIDESGMPKERFSAEFPKEGPSILRIQQVVRGDSAAYFCASSPSGGGYNEQFFGPGTRLTVL.

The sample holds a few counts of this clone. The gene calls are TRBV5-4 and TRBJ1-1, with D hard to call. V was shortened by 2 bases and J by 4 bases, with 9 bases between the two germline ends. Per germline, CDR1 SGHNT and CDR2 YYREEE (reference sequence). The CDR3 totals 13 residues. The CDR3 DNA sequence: TGTGCCAGCAGCTTCCAGGATGTCACTGAAGCTTTCTTT. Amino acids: CASSFQDVTEAFF.

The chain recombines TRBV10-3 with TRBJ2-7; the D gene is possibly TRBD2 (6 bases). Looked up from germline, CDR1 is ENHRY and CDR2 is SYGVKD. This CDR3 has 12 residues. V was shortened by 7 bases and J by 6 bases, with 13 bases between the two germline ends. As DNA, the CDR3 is TGTGCCATCACCGGCGGAGCGGGCGAGCAGTACTTC. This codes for CAITGGAGEQYF.

The CDR3 sequence: CASNSGGGGYGYTF. The CDR3 DNA follows: TGTGCCAGTAATTCCGGAGGGGGCGGCTATGGCTACACCTTC. The rearrangement uses TRBV19 and TRBJ1-2, with 7 bases that match TRBD1. The germline V gene has CDR1 LNHDA and CDR2 SQIVND (reference sequence). The trim removed 7 bases at V and 4 bases at J, leaving 9 bases unmatched. CDR3 length: 14 amino acids. The whole variable domain, filled in from reference TRBV19 and TRBJ1-2, reads DGGITQSPKYLFRKEGQNVTLSCEQNLNHDAMYWYRQDPGQGLRLIYYSQIVNDFQKGDIAEGYSVSREKKESFPLTVTSAQKNPTAFYLCASNSGGGGYGYTFGSGTRLTVV.

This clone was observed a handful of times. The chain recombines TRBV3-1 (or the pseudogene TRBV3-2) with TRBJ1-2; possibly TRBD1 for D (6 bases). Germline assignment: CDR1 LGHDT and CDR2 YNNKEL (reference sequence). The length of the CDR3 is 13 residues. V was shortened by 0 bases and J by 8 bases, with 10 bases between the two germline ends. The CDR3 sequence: CASSQETGKGYTF. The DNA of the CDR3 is TGTGCCAGCAGCCAAGAAACAGGGAAAGGCTACACCTTC.

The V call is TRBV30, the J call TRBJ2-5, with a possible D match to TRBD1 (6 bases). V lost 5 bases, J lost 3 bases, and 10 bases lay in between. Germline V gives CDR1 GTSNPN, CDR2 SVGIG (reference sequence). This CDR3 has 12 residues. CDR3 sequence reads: CAWGPGEETQYF. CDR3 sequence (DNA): TGTGCCTGGGGACCAGGGGAAGAGACCCAGTACTTC.